Sequencing of this T cell receptor (beta chain) was carried out in a study of cytomegalovirus exposure and HLA in healthy donors. Vbeta (60) and Jbeta (13) primers were used in the PCR. Profiling relied on immunoSEQ multiplex PCR, and the TCRdb table lists in-frame clones only, not all of them. This table holds 200,000 or so clones, almost 80% found once. The germline V gene has CDR1 SGHTA and CDR2 FQGNSA. The CDR3 spans 13 residues. Trimming shortened V by 4 bases and J by 5 bases, and 11 bases separated the two germline ends. The receptor's source is a young man in good health and CMV-seronegative. The chain couples TRBV7-2 to TRBJ2-5; no definite D call. The sequenced sample was PBMCs. The CDR3 sequence is CASSSRSRETQYF. CDR3 coding DNA: TGTGCCAGCAGCTCTCGGAGTAGGGAGACCCAGTACTTC.